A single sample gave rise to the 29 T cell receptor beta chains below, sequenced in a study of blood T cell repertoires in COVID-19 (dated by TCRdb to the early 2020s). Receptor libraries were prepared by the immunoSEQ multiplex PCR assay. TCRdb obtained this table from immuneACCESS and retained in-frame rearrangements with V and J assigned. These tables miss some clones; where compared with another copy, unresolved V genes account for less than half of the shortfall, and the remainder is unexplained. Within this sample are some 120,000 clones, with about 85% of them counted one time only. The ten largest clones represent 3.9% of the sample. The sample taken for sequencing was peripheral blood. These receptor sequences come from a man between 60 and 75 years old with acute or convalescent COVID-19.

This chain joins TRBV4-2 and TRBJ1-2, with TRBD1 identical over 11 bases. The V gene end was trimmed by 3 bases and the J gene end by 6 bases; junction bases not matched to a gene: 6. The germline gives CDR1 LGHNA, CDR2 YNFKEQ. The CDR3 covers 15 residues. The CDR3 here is CASSHRTGGADGYTF. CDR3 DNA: TGTGCCAGCAGCCACCGGACAGGGGGCGCGGATGGCTACACCTTC.

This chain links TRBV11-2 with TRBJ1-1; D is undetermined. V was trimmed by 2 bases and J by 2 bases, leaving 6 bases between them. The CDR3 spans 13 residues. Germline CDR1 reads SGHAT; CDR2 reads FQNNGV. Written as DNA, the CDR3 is TGTGCCAGCAGCTTAAACAGCAACACTGAAGCTTTCTTT. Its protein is CASSLNSNTEAFF.

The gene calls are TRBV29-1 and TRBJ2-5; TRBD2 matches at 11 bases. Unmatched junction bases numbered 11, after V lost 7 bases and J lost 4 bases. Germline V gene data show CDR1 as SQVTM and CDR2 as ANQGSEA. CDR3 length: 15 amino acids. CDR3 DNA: TGCAGCGCCCTTGGGGTAGCGGGAGGGCTAGAGACCCAGTACTTC. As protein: CSALGVAGGLETQYF.

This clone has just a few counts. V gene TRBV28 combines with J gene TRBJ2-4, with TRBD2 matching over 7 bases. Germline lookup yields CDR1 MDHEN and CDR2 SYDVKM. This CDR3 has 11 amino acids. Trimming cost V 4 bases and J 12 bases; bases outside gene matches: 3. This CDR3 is CASSWGGPQYF. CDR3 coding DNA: TGTGCCAGCAGTTGGGGGGGACCTCAGTACTTC.

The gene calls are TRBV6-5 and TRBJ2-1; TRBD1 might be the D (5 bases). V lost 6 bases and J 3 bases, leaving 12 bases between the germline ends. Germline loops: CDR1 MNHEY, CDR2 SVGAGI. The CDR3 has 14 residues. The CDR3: CASSAAGLYNEQFF. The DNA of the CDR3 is TGTGCCAGCAGCGCCGCAGGGCTCTACAATGAGCAGTTCTTC.

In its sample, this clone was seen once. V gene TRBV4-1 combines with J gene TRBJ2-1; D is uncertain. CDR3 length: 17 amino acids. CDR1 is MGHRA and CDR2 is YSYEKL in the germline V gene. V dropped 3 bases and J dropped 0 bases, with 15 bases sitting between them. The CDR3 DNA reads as TGCGCCAGCAGCCAGATTGATATGGGCTTCTCCTACAATGAGCAGTTCTTC. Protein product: CASSQIDMGFSYNEQFF.

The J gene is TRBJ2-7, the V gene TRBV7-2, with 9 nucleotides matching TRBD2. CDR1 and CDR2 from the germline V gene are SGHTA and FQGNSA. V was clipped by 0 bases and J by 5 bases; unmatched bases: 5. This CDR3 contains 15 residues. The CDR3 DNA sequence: TGTGCCAGCAGCTTAGCCCTAGCGGGATGGCACGAGCAGTACTTC. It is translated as CASSLALAGWHEQYF.

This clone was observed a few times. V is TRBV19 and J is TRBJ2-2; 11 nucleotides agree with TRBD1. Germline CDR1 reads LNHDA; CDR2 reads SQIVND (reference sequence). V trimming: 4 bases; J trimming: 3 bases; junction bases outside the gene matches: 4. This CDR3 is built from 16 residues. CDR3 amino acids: CASSRRTGGHTGELFF. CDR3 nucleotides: TGTGCCAGTAGTAGAAGGACAGGGGGCCACACCGGGGAGCTGTTTTTT.

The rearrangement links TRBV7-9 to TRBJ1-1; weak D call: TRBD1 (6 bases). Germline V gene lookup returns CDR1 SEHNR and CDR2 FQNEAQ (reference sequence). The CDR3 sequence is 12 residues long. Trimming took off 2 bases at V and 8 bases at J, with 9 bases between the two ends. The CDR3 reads CASSLSTGEAFF. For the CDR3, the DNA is TGTGCCAGCAGCTTATCAACAGGGGAAGCTTTCTTT.

CDR3 amino acids: CASSAGGGTGQPQHF. The CDR3, as DNA: TGTGCCAGCAGCGCGGGGGGGGGAACAGGTCAGCCCCAGCATTTT. The gene calls are TRBV7-2 and TRBJ1-5, with D possibly TRBD1 on 5 matching bases. Germline values: CDR1 SGHTA, CDR2 FQGNSA. CDR3 length: 15 amino acids. V was shortened by 5 bases and J by 6 bases, with 17 bases between the two germline ends.

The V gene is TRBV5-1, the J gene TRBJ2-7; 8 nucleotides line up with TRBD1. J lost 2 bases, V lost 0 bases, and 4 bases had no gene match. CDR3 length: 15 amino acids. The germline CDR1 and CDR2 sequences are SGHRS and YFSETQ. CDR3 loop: CASSLVQGAAYEQYF. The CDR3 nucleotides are TGCGCCAGCAGCTTGGTCCAGGGGGCGGCCTACGAGCAGTACTTC.

The CDR3 spells CASSWDTGANVLTF. The CDR3 region has the DNA TGTGCCAGCAGTTGGGACACTGGGGCCAACGTCCTGACTTTC. The gene calls are TRBV6-2 or TRBV6-3 and TRBJ2-6, with D perhaps TRBD1 (6 bases). There are 14 residues in the CDR3. V shed 4 bases and J shed 2 bases, with 6 bases lying between them. The germline gives CDR1 MNHEY, CDR2 SVGEGT.

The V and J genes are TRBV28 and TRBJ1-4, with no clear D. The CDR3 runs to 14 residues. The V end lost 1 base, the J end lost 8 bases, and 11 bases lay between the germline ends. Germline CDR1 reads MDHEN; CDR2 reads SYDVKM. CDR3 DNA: TGTGCCAGCAGTTTATACCAGGCACGGGAAAAACTGTTTTTT. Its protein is CASSLYQAREKLFF.

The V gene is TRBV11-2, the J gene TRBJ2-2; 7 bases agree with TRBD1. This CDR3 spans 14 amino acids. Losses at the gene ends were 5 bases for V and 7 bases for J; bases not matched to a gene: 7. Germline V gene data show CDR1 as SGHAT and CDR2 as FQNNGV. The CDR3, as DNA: TGTGCCAGCAGCCCAGTACAGGGGAACGGGGAGCTGTTTTTT. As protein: CASSPVQGNGELFF.

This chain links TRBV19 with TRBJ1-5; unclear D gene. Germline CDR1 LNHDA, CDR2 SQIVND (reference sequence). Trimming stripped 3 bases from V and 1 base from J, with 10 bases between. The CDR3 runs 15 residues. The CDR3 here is CASSISQRSNQPQHF. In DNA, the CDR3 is TGTGCCAGTAGTATCTCACAAAGAAGCAATCAGCCCCAGCATTTT.

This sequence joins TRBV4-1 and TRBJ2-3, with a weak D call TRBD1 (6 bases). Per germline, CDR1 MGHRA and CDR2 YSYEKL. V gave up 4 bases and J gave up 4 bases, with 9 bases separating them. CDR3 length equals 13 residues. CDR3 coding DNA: TGCGCCAGCAGCCCACGACAGGCAGATACGCAGTATTTT. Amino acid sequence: CASSPRQADTQYF.

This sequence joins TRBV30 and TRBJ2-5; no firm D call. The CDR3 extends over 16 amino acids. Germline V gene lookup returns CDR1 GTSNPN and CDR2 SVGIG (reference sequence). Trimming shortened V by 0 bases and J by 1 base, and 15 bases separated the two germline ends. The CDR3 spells CAWSVGTLGSQETQYF. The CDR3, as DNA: TGTGCCTGGAGTGTGGGTACGCTAGGAAGCCAAGAGACCCAGTACTTC.

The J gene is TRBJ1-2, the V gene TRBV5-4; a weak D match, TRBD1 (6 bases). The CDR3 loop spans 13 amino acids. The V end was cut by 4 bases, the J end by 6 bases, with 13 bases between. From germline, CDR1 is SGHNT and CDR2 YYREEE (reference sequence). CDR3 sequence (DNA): TGTGCCAGCAGCCTCGACAGGCTCCATGGCTACACCTTC. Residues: CASSLDRLHGYTF.

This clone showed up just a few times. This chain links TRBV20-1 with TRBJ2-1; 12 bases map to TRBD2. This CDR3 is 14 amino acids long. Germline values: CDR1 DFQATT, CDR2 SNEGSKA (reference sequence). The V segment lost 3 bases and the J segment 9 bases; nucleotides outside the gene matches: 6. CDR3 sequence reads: CSASHLAGGVEQFF. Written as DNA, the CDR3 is TGCAGTGCTAGTCACCTAGCGGGAGGGGTTGAGCAGTTCTTC.

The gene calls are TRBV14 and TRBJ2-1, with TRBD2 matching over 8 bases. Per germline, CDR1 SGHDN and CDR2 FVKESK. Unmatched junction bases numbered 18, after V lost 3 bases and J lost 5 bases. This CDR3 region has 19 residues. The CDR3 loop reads CASSHSINRGLVSNNEQFF. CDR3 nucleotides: TGTGCCAGCAGCCACTCCATAAATCGGGGACTAGTTAGCAACAATGAGCAGTTCTTC.

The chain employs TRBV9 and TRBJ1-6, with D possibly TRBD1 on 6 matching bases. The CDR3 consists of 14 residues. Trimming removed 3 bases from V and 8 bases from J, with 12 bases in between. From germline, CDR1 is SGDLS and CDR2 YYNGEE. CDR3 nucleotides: TGTGCCAGCAGCGGTCGACAGGATTATTCACCCCTCCACTTT. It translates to CASSGRQDYSPLHF.

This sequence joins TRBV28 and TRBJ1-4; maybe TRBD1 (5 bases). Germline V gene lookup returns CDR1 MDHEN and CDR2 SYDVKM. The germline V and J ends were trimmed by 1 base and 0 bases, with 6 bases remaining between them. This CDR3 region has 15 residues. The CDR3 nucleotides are TGTGCCAGCAGTTTATCACAGGCAACTAATGAAAAACTGTTTTTT. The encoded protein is CASSLSQATNEKLFF.

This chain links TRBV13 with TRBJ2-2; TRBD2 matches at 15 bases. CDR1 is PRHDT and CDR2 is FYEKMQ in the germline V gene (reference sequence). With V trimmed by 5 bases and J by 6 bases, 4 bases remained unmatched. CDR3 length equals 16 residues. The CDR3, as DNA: TGTGCCAGCAGCACACGGACTAGCGGGAGGGCCGGGGAGCTGTTTTTT. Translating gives CASSTRTSGRAGELFF.

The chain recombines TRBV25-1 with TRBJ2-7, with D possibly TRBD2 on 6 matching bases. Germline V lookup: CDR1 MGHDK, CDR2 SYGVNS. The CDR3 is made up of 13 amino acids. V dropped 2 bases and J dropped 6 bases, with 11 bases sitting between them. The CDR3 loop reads CASSERGGGEQYF. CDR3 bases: TGTGCCAGCAGTGAAAGGGGAGGTGGCGAGCAGTACTTC.

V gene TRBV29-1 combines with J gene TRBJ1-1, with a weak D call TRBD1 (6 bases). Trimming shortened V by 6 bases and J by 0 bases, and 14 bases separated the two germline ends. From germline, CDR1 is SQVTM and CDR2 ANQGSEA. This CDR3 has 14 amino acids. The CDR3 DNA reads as TGCAGCGTCGGAGAGGGGGGGGTGAACACTGAAGCTTTCTTT. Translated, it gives CSVGEGGVNTEAFF.

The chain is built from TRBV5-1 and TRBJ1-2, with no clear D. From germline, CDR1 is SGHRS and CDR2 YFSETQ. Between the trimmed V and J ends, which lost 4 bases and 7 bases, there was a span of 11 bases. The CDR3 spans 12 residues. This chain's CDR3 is CASSATRGGYTF. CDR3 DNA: TGCGCCAGCAGCGCAACTCGGGGTGGCTACACCTTC. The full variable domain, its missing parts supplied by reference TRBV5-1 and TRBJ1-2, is KAGVTQTPRYLIKTRGQQVTLSCSPISGHRSVSWYQQTPGQGLQFLFEYFSETQRNKGNFPGRFSGRQFSNSRSEMNVSTLELGDSALYLCASSATRGGYTFGSGTRLTVV.

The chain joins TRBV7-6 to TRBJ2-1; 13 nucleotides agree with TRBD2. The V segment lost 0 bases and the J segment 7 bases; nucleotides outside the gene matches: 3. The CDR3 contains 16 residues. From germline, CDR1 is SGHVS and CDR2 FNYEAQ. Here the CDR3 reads CASSLAGTSGINEQFF. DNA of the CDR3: TGTGCCAGCAGCTTAGCAGGGACTAGCGGGATAAATGAGCAGTTCTTC.

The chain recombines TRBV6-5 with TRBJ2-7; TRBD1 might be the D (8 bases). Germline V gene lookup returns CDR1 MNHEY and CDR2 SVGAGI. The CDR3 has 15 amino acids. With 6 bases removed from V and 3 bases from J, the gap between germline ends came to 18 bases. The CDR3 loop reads CASSTYRGGGYEQYF. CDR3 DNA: TGTGCCAGCAGCACCTACAGGGGGGGAGGCTACGAGCAGTACTTC.

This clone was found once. The CDR3 spells CASRPGAGVTDTQYF. As DNA, the CDR3 is TGTGCCAGCAGACCGGGCGCGGGAGTAACAGATACGCAGTATTTT. This rearrangement joins TRBV6-6 to TRBJ2-3, with 7 bases that match TRBD2. Germline-derived CDR1 and CDR2 are MNHNY and SVGAGI (reference sequence). There are 15 residues in the CDR3. V was pared by 6 bases and J by 3 bases, with 9 bases of the junction left unmatched.